This TCR beta chain was retrieved from a study of follicular helper T cells after annual influenza vaccination. The protocol was immunoSEQ multiplex PCR, while the TCRdb copy is restricted to in-frame clones and leaves out a portion. In the table there are about 9,600 clones, around 81% of which are singletons. The germline V gene has CDR1 KGHSH and CDR2 LQKENI. Trimming took 1 base from V and 6 from J, leaving 12 bases between them. This CDR3 spans 14 amino acids. Time point defined: 2014-2015 season, 7 days after vaccination. Donors were community-dwelling with no influenza vaccine in the prior 6 months.

The sample here was CXCR5- memory CD4+ T cells sorted from blood, taken 7 days after influenza vaccination. The chain employs TRBV18 and TRBJ1-2; a possible D gene is TRBD1 (5 bases). This TCR derives from an adult who received the influenza vaccine. The DNA of the CDR3 is TGTGCCAGCTCACCACGTCAAGGGGACCATGGCTACACCTTC. Amino acids: CASSPRQGDHGYTF.